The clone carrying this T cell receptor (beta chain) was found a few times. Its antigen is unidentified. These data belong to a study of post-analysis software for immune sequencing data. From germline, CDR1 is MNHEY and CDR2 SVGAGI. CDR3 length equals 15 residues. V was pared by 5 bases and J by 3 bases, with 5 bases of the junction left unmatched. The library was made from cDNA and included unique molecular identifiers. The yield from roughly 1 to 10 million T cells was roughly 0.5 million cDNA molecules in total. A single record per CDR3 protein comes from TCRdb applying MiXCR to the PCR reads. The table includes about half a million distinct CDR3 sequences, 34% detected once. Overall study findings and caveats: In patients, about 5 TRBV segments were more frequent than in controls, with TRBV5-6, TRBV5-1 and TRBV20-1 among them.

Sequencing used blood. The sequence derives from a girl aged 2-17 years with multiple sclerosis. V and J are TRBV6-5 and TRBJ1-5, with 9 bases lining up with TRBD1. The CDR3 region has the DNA TGTGCCAGCAGTGGGAGGACAGGGGCCAATCAGCCCCAGCATTTT. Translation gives CASSGRTGANQPQHF.